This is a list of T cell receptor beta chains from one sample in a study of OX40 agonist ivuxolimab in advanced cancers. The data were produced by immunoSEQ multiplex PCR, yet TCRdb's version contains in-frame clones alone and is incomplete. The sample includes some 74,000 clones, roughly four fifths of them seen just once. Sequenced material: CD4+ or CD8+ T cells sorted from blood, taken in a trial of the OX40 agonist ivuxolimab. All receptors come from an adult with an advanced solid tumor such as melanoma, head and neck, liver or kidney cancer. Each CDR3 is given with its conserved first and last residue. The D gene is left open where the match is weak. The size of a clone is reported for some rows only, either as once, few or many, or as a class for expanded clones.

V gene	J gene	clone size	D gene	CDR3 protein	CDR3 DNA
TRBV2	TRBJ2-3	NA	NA	CASSSLTITDTQYF	TGTGCCAGCAGCAGTCTGACCATCACAGATACGCAGTATTTT
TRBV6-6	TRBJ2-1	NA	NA	CASSQSGSSYNEQFF	TGTGCCAGCAGTCAAAGCGGCAGCTCCTACAATGAGCAGTTCTTC
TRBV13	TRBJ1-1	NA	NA	CASSLSWATEAFF	TGTGCCAGCAGCTTATCCTGGGCCACTGAAGCTTTCTTT
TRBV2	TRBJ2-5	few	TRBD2	CASIPGRETSGRETQYF	TGTGCCAGCATCCCGGGGAGGGAGACTAGCGGGAGGGAGACCCAGTACTTC
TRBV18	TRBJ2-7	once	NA	CASSPVPDWSSYEQYF	TGTGCCAGCTCACCTGTCCCGGACTGGAGCTCCTACGAGCAGTACTTC
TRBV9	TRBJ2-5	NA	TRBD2	CASSVASGGRETQYF	TGTGCCAGCAGCGTAGCGAGCGGGGGGAGAGAGACCCAGTACTTC
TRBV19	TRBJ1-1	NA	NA	CASTISWTANTEAFF	TGTGCCAGTACCATTTCCTGGACAGCGAACACTGAAGCTTTCTTT
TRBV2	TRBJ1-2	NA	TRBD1	CASSEWQGDGYTF	TGTGCCAGCAGTGAATGGCAGGGGGATGGCTACACCTTC
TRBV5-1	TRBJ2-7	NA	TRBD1	CASSLAGTGSYEQYF	TGCGCCAGCAGCTTGGCCGGGACAGGGTCCTACGAGCAGTACTTC
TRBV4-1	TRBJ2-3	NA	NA	CASSQDREGTDTQYF	TGCGCCAGCAGCCAAGATAGAGAGGGCACAGATACGCAGTATTTT
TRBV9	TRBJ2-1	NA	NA	CASSALDLERPYNEQFF	TGTGCCAGCAGCGCCCTAGACCTCGAGCGCCCCTACAATGAGCAGTTCTTC
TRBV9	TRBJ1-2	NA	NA	CASSVGRGHYGYTF	TGTGCCAGCAGCGTAGGCAGGGGCCACTATGGCTACACCTTC
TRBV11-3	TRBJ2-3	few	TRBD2	CASSSGRLAGDTQYF	TGTGCCAGCAGCTCGGGACGGCTAGCGGGGGATACGCAGTATTTT
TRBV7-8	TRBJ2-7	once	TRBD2	CASSFPGTSGISYEQYF	TGTGCCAGCAGCTTCCCAGGGACTAGCGGGATCTCCTACGAGCAGTACTTC
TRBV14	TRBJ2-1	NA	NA	CASSQEFESDLGEQFF	TGTGCCAGCAGCCAAGAGTTCGAGAGTGACCTAGGGGAGCAGTTCTTC
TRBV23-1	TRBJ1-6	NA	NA	CASSLGGPTIPLHF	TGCGCCAGCAGTCTCGGGGGGCCAACCATACCCCTCCACTTT
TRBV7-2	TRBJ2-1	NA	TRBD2	CASSFGLAFNNEQFF	TGTGCCAGCAGCTTTGGACTAGCTTTTAACAATGAGCAGTTCTTC
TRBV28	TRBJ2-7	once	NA	CASSSPYEQYF	TGTGCCAGCAGTTCCCCCTACGAGCAGTACTTC
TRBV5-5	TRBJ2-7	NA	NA	CASSVHVEQYF	TGTGCCAGCAGCGTCCACGTCGAGCAGTACTTC
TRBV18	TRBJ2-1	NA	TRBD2	CASSPGAGAGGSHEQFF	TGTGCCAGCTCACCAGGGGCCGGAGCGGGAGGGAGCCATGAGCAGTTCTTC
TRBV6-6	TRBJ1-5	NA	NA	CASSYTESRDYQPQHF	TGTGCCAGCAGTTACACGGAATCCAGGGACTATCAGCCCCAGCATTTT
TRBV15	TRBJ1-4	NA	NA	CATTNPSGEGEKLFF	TGTGCCACCACCAACCCCTCCGGTGAAGGAGAAAAACTGTTTTTT
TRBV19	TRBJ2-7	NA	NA	CASSLTGVYSSYEQYF	TGTGCCAGTAGTCTCACGGGAGTATACAGCTCCTACGAGCAGTACTTC
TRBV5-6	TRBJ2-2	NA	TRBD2	CASRFTGTSGTGELFF	TGTGCCAGCAGATTTACCGGGACTAGTGGCACCGGGGAGCTGTTTTTT
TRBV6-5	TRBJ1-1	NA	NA	CASKEGWGTEAFF	TGTGCCAGCAAGGAGGGCTGGGGAACTGAAGCTTTCTTT
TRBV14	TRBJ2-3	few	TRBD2	CASWASGGAGDTQYF	TGTGCCAGTTGGGCTAGCGGGGGGGCTGGGGATACGCAGTATTTT
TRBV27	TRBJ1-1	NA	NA	CASSLGNTEAFF	TGTGCCAGCAGTTTAGGGAACACTGAAGCTTTCTTT
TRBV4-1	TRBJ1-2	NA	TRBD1	CASSQVYGQGSYGYTF	TGCGCCAGCAGCCAAGTCTACGGACAGGGGAGCTATGGCTACACCTTC
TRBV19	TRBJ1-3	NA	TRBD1	CASSISTGRHSGNTIYF	TGTGCCAGTAGTATATCGACAGGGCGCCACTCTGGAAACACCATATATTTT
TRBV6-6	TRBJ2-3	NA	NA	CASSYGRISTDTQYF	TGTGCCAGCAGTTACGGCAGAATTAGCACAGATACGCAGTATTTT
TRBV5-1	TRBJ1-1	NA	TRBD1	CASSFLGQGNTEAFF	TGCGCCAGCAGCTTTCTCGGACAGGGGAACACTGAAGCTTTCTTT
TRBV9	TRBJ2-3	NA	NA	CASSEEQWDTDTQYF	TGTGCCAGCAGCGAAGAGCAATGGGACACAGATACGCAGTATTTT
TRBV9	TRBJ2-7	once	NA	CASSVVGGEQYF	TGTGCCAGCAGCGTAGTGGGGGGCGAGCAGTACTTC
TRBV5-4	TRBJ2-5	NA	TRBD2	CASSLETSGVETQYF	TGTGCCAGCAGCTTGGAAACTAGCGGGGTAGAGACCCAGTACTTC
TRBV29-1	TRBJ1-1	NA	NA	CSVRAGYEAFF	TGCAGCGTCCGCGCCGGGTACGAAGCTTTCTTT
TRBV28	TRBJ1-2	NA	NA	CASSPGSPYGYTF	TGTGCCAGCAGCCCGGGCTCGCCCTATGGCTACACCTTC
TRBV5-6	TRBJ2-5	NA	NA	CASSHPVRETQYF	TGTGCCAGCAGCCACCCCGTCAGAGAGACCCAGTACTTC
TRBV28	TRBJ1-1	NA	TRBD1	CASSPFTGGLTEAFF	TGTGCCAGCAGTCCGTTTACAGGGGGACTCACTGAAGCTTTCTTT
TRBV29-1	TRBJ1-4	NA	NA	CSVGRGLNEKLFF	TGCAGCGTCGGTCGGGGGCTGAATGAAAAACTGTTTTTT
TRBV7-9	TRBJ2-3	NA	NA	CASNPGPSTDTQYF	TGTGCCAGCAACCCGGGACCCAGCACAGATACGCAGTATTTT
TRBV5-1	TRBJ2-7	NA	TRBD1	CASSLLPGQGGEQYF	TGCGCCAGCAGCTTACTTCCGGGACAGGGTGGCGAGCAGTACTTC
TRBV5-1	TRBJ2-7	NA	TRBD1	CASSIGTGGYEQYF	TGCGCCAGCAGCATCGGGACAGGGGGCTACGAGCAGTACTTC
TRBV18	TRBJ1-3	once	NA	CASSLGTDSGNTIYF	TGTGCCAGCTCACTAGGGACGGACTCTGGAAACACCATATATTTT
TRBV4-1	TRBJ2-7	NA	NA	CASSPQMRSEGEQYF	TGCGCCAGCAGCCCACAAATGAGGAGTGAGGGCGAGCAGTACTTC
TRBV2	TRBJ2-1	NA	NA	CASKTDYYNEQFF	TGTGCCAGCAAGACCGACTACTACAATGAGCAGTTCTTC
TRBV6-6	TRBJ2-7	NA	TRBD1	CASSPGTGPYEQYF	TGTGCCAGCAGTCCCGGGACAGGGCCCTACGAGCAGTACTTC
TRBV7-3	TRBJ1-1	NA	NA	CASSFGGQNTEAFF	TGTGCCAGCAGCTTCGGGGGCCAGAACACTGAAGCTTTCTTT
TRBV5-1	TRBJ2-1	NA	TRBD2	CASSLMTSGGNEQFF	TGCGCCAGCAGCCTGATGACTAGCGGGGGCAATGAGCAGTTCTTC
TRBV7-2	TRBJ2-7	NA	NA	CASSSPPGKRTYEQYF	TGTGCCAGCAGCTCCCCCCCCGGGAAAAGGACCTACGAGCAGTACTTC
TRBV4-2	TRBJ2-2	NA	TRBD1	CASSHSGGQRTGELFF	TGTGCCAGCAGCCATTCAGGGGGTCAGAGAACCGGGGAGCTGTTTTTT
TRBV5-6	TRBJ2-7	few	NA	CASSLESYEQYF	TGTGCCAGCAGCTTGGAGAGCTACGAGCAGTACTTC
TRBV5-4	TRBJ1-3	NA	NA	CASSSAGSGNTIYF	TGTGCCAGCAGCTCGGCAGGCTCTGGAAACACCATATATTTT
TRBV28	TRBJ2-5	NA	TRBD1	CASSLTGTGRETQYF	TGTGCCAGCAGTCTCACCGGGACAGGTCGAGAGACCCAGTACTTC
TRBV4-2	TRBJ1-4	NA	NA	CASSQARGNEKLFF	TGTGCCAGCAGCCAAGCACGGGGTAATGAAAAACTGTTTTTT
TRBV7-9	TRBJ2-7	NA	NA	CASSLGSNSAYEQYF	TGTGCCAGCAGCTTAGGGTCCAACAGCGCCTACGAGCAGTACTTC
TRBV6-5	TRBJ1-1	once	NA	CASSYSGRAEAFF	TGTGCCAGCAGTTACTCTGGACGGGCTGAAGCTTTCTTT
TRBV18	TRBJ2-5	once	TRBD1	CASSPPTGGFIETQYF	TGTGCCAGCTCACCACCAACAGGGGGCTTTATCGAGACCCAGTACTTC